What follows describes a single TCR beta chain. No antigen is known for it. Donors, healthy HIV-negative adults, lacked recent acute infections or vaccinations. Measured with immunoSEQ multiplex PCR; TCRdb has only the in-frame clones, and not every one. In the table there are about 1.1 million clones, approximately 80% of which are singletons. These data are taken from a study of shared clonotypes between healthy human individuals. General study points: It was the non-shared clonotypes that had lower generation probabilities than clonotypes shared by all four donors.

Germline V lookup: CDR1 ENHRY, CDR2 SYGVKD. The CDR3 loop spans 14 amino acids. Trimming stripped 2 bases from V and 2 bases from J, with 7 bases between. The chain carries TRBV10-3 and TRBJ1-3, with D unresolved. The sequence was obtained from a man between 18 and 29 years old in good health. Some clones in this sample may be carry-over from other donors' samples. The sequencing input was memory CD4+ T cells from PBMCs. Subset noted: CD45RA-negative fraction. The CDR3 bases are TGTGCCATCAGTGAGGATCTCGCTGGAAACACCATATATTTT. This sequence encodes CAISEDLAGNTIYF.